This TCR beta chain is from a study of response to subunit inactivated influenza vaccine. This clonotype was picked up many times. One entry per CDR3 protein, called by TCRdb with MiXCR from the RT-PCR reads. The table shows 650,000 to 850,000 distinct CDR3 sequences, with about 15% occurring only once. The germline V gene encodes CDR1 MNHEY and CDR2 SMNVEV (reference sequence). CDR3 length equals 14 residues. The V gene lost 3 bases and the J gene lost 5 bases, with 8 bases spanning the gap. The chain combines TRBV27 with TRBJ1-6; D gene unclear. The starting material was PBMCs from blood, obtained 14 to 15 days before vaccination. This sequence originates from a man aged 45-60 years who received an inactivated influenza vaccine. The CDR3 protein is CASSFAGNNSPLHF. The CDR3, as DNA: TGTGCCAGCAGTTTTGCAGGAAATAATTCACCCCTCCACTTT.